This T cell receptor beta chain appears in the sequencing data of a study of blood T cell repertoires in COVID-19. About the research overall: PBMCs, B-cell-depleted T cells, or T cells were the source of the cDNA or gDNA that made up the material.

Assay: immunoSEQ multiplex PCR; the TCRdb copy retains only in-frame clones and omits some. Seen here are a few hundred thousand clones, approximately 83% observed once, and the top ten hold 0.95% to 1.5%. This clone was observed a few times. Patients at the Seattle site were enrolled during active infection and followed longitudinally. Germline V lookup: CDR1 MNHEY, CDR2 SVGEGT. The CDR3 sequence is 13 residues long. V lost 3 bases and J lost 4, with 9 bases in between. This TCR derives from a woman aged 25 to 45 with COVID-19, enrolled during active disease. The genes are TRBV6-2 or TRBV6-3 and TRBJ1-2; possibly TRBD1 for D (5 bases). The material sequenced was peripheral blood. CDR3 sequence: CASSYEGVYGYTF. The DNA for the CDR3 is TGTGCCAGCAGTTATGAAGGGGTCTATGGCTACACCTTC.